Following are 24 T cell receptor beta chains from one sample sequenced in a study of graft-versus-host responses after intestinal transplantation. The table came from immunoSEQ multiplex PCR; TCRdb's copy has only in-frame clones and leaves some out. The sample lists over 45,000 clones; almost 95% were seen once. Their antigen targets remain unknown. The source material was unstimulated CD4+ T cells sorted from spleen or lymph node cells, sampled before transplant. The receptors were gathered from a human donor who was the organ donor for an intestinal transplant.

This clone is a singleton in its sample. The chain has TRBV4-2 and TRBJ2-7, with 7 bases lining up with TRBD2. Trimming cost V 4 bases and J 6 bases; bases outside gene matches: 0. The CDR3 covers 11 residues. CDR1 and CDR2 from the germline V gene are LGHNA and YNFKEQ. This CDR3 reads CASSREGEQYF. The CDR3 nucleotides are TGTGCCAGCAGCCGGGAGGGCGAGCAGTACTTC.

The chain is built from TRBV4-2 and TRBJ2-1, with TRBD2 as a possible D gene (6 bases). Trimming cost V 3 bases and J 1 base, with 16 bases left between them. This CDR3 is built from 17 residues. Germline CDR1 LGHNA, CDR2 YNFKEQ. The CDR3 sequence: CASSHGLFGGSYNEQFF. The CDR3 coding sequence is TGTGCCAGCAGCCATGGACTTTTCGGGGGTTCCTACAATGAGCAGTTCTTC.

The chain uses TRBV4-3 and TRBJ2-6, with D perhaps being TRBD1 or TRBD2 (5 bases each). Trimming took off 0 bases at V and 4 bases at J, with 13 bases between the two ends. CDR1 and CDR2 from the germline V gene are LGHNA and YSLEER. The CDR3 runs 17 residues. CDR3 protein: CASSQEWQRDGANVLTF. The CDR3 DNA sequence: TGCGCCAGCAGCCAAGAATGGCAAAGGGACGGGGCCAACGTCCTGACTTTC.

The chain combines TRBV7-3 with TRBJ2-1; D call uncertain. Trimming took 5 bases from V and 0 from J, leaving 11 bases between them. CDR3 length: 15 residues. Germline CDR1 SGHTA, CDR2 FQGTGA. The DNA of the CDR3 is TGTGCCAGCAGCCCCGACGTGAGCTCCTACAATGAGCAGTTCTTC. Amino acid sequence: CASSPDVSSYNEQFF.

CDR3 sequence: CASSREETQYF. The CDR3 coding sequence is TGTGCCAGCAGCAGGGAAGAGACCCAGTACTTC. This sequence joins TRBV21-1 and TRBJ2-5. TRBV21-1 is deemed a pseudogene. This CDR3 region has 11 residues.

The chain carries TRBV7-9 and TRBJ2-5; 9 nucleotides align to TRBD2. With 5 bases clipped from V and 5 bases from J, the junction kept 6 bases outside the gene matches. CDR3 length: 14 amino acids. CDR1 SEHNR and CDR2 FQNEAQ come from the germline V gene (reference sequence). CDR3 loop: CASSVRGGAETQYF. The CDR3 nucleotides are TGTGCCAGCAGCGTACGCGGGGGGGCGGAGACCCAGTACTTC.

The CDR3 nucleotides read TGTGCCAGCACCTCCCCGGGGGAGGCCCTAGATACGCAGTATTTT. Protein sequence: CASTSPGEALDTQYF. The V call is TRBV5-5, the J call TRBJ2-3; D is perhaps TRBD2 (6 bases). CDR3 length equals 15 residues. Per germline, CDR1 SGHKS and CDR2 YYEKEE (reference sequence). The V end lost 6 bases, the J end lost 5 bases, and 19 bases lay between the germline ends. Filled out from reference TRBV5-5 and TRBJ2-3, the complete variable domain reads DAGVTQSPTHLIKTRGQQVTLRCSPISGHKSVSWYQQVLGQGPQFIFQYYEKEERGRGNFPDRFSARQFPNYSSELNVNALLLGDSALYLCASTSPGEALDTQYFGPGTRLTVL.

The gene calls are TRBV2 and TRBJ2-1; 9 nucleotides align to TRBD1. The germline gives CDR1 SNHLY, CDR2 FYNNEI. CDR3 length: 14 residues. With V trimmed by 8 bases and J by 7 bases, 9 bases remained unmatched. CDR3 sequence reads: CASDGTGFSNEQFF. CDR3 coding DNA: TGTGCCAGCGATGGGACAGGGTTTAGTAATGAGCAGTTCTTC.

V gene TRBV27 combines with J gene TRBJ2-7; the D gene is possibly TRBD1 (5 bases). The germline gives CDR1 MNHEY, CDR2 SMNVEV (reference sequence). V was clipped by 1 base and J by 7 bases, with 14 bases between them. The CDR3 is made up of 14 amino acids. The chain's CDR3 is CASSLFAGSGEQYF. CDR3 in DNA: TGTGCCAGCAGTTTATTTGCAGGGTCCGGTGAGCAGTACTTC.

The chain carries TRBV19 and TRBJ1-2, with D unclear. The CDR3 runs to 16 residues. Trimming took 3 bases from V and 1 from J, leaving 15 bases between them. Germline CDR1 is LNHDA and CDR2 is SQIVND (reference sequence). CDR3 residues: CASSITIVAGNYGYTF. The CDR3 region has the DNA TGTGCCAGTAGTATTACGATCGTAGCGGGTAACTATGGCTACACCTTC.

The J gene is TRBJ2-4, the V gene TRBV7-9, with D perhaps TRBD2 (6 bases). Looked up from germline, CDR1 is SEHNR and CDR2 is FQNEAQ (reference sequence). The V and J ends lost 5 bases and 4 bases respectively, with 15 bases between them. The CDR3 extends over 15 amino acids. CDR3: CASSPLRERKNIQYF. The CDR3 DNA reads as TGTGCCAGCAGCCCCCTACGGGAGAGAAAAAACATTCAGTACTTC.

On this clone itself: At one end, the junction sequence differs from germline, possibly due to a read error. The CDR3 sequence: CASSARGYSSPLHF. DNA for the CDR3: TGTGCCAGCAGTGCGCGGGGTTATAGTTCACCCCTCCACTTT. The chain combines TRBV2 with TRBJ1-6; D is ambiguous. This CDR3 comprises 14 residues. Germline V gene data show CDR1 as SNHLY and CDR2 as FYNNEI. The full variable domain, with the rest looked up from reference TRBV2 and TRBJ1-6, is EPEVTQTPSHQVTQMGQEVILRCVPISNHLYFYWYRQILGQKVEFLVSFYNNEISEKSEIFDDQFSVERPDGSNFTLKIRSTKLEDSAMYFCASSARGYSSPLHFGNGTRLTVT.

In this sample, this clone turned up once. This chain uses TRBV4-3 with TRBJ1-6; D ambiguous. The CDR3 sequence is 15 residues long. Germline-derived CDR1 and CDR2 are LGHNA and YSLEER. V dropped 0 bases and J dropped 0 bases, with 3 bases sitting between them. In DNA, the CDR3 is TGCGCCAGCAGCCAAGACAGCTCCTATAATTCACCCCTCCACTTT. Encoded protein: CASSQDSSYNSPLHF.

The genes are TRBV6-7 and TRBJ2-5; 10 nucleotides align to TRBD2. TRBV6-7 carries the ORF label, with uncertain function. The CDR3 has 15 residues. Trimming took 8 bases from V and 4 from J; bases not matched to a gene: 10. Here the CDR3 reads CASDLAGGILETQYF. The CDR3 region has the DNA TGTGCCAGCGACTTAGCGGGGGGCATTTTAGAGACCCAGTACTTC.

This clone was counted a few times. This chain connects TRBV5-1 to TRBJ1-2; 8 positions match TRBD1. Germline-derived CDR1 and CDR2 are SGHRS and YFSETQ. This CDR3 has 15 residues. V shed 1 base, J shed 3 bases, and the junction held 5 bases outside the gene matches. The CDR3 bases are TGCGCCAGCAGCTTGTCGGGGACAGGACACTATGGCTACACCTTC. This sequence encodes CASSLSGTGHYGYTF.

V is TRBV7-2 and J is TRBJ2-7; D is uncertain. The germline CDR1 and CDR2 sequences are SGHTA and FQGNSA. V was clipped by 8 bases and J by 2 bases, with 4 bases between them. The CDR3 is made up of 10 amino acids. This CDR3 is CASGTYEQYF. The CDR3 DNA follows: TGTGCCAGCGGGACCTACGAGCAGTACTTC.

The chain joins TRBV18 to TRBJ2-5; the D gene is possibly TRBD2 (6 bases). V gave up 1 base and J gave up 4 bases, with 7 bases separating them. The CDR3 is 13 amino acids. CDR1 and CDR2 from the germline V gene are KGHSH and LQKENI. The CDR3 DNA follows: TGTGCCAGCTCACCACGGACTACAGAGACCCAGTACTTC. Encoded protein: CASSPRTTETQYF.

The chain uses TRBV19 and TRBJ2-3; a possible D gene is TRBD2 (5 bases). In germline, CDR1 is LNHDA, CDR2 SQIVND (reference sequence). Trimming left V 5 bases short and J 4 bases short, with 13 bases between. The CDR3 covers 14 residues. This chain's CDR3 is CASSYSPLADTQYF. Written as DNA, the CDR3 is TGTGCCAGTAGTTACAGCCCACTAGCAGATACGCAGTATTTT.

The J gene is TRBJ2-5, the V gene TRBV6-5; 7 nucleotides match TRBD2. Looked up from germline, CDR1 is MNHEY and CDR2 is SVGAGI. J lost 2 bases, V lost 4 bases, and 7 bases had no gene match. The CDR3 loop spans 15 amino acids. The CDR3 here is CASSSPGAGQETQYF. In DNA form, the CDR3 reads TGTGCCAGCAGTTCACCGGGAGCGGGGCAAGAGACCCAGTACTTC.

This clone was picked up one time. The V and J genes are TRBV10-3 and TRBJ2-5; 7 positions match TRBD2. Germline V gives CDR1 ENHRY, CDR2 SYGVKD. This CDR3 is 14 amino acids long. V lost 4 bases and J lost 8; bases outside the gene matches: 10. CDR3 residues: CAISGGAAGVTQYF. The DNA of the CDR3 is TGTGCCATCAGTGGTGGCGCGGCGGGGGTAACCCAGTACTTC.

The rearrangement links TRBV7-6 to TRBJ1-2; a weak D match, TRBD1 (5 bases). Germline loops: CDR1 SGHVS, CDR2 FNYEAQ. The CDR3 runs to 13 residues. With 6 bases removed from V and 8 bases from J, the gap between germline ends came to 16 bases. CDR3 amino acids: CASRNGTGGGYTF. CDR3 nucleotide sequence: TGTGCCAGCAGGAACGGGACGGGCGGCGGCTACACCTTC. Full variable domain (remainder filled in from reference TRBV7-6 and TRBJ1-2): GAGVSQSPRYKVTKRGQDVALRCDPISGHVSLYWYRQALGQGPEFLTYFNYEAQQDKSGLPNDRFSAERPEGSISTLTIQRTEQRDSAMYRCASRNGTGGGYTFGSGTRLTVV.

This clone was counted only a few times. The rearrangement links TRBV28 to TRBJ1-5, with TRBD1 as a possible D gene (5 bases). Trimming took off 3 bases at V and 1 base at J, with 7 bases between the two ends. Germline CDR1 and CDR2: MDHEN and SYDVKM. The CDR3 covers 14 residues. The CDR3 DNA follows: TGTGCCAGCAGTTTGTGGGGGAGCAATCAGCCCCAGCATTTT. As protein: CASSLWGSNQPQHF.

The rearrangement uses TRBV2 and TRBJ1-1; D is uncertain. V was cut by 6 bases and J by 1 base, with 9 bases left in between. The germline V gene encodes CDR1 SNHLY and CDR2 FYNNEI. The CDR3 runs to 13 residues. The CDR3 is CASSRAWNTEAFF. CDR3 bases: TGTGCCAGCAGCCGAGCCTGGAACACTGAAGCTTTCTTT.

V is TRBV10-3 and J is TRBJ1-2, with TRBD1 as a possible D gene (5 bases). This CDR3 has 13 residues. V gave up 8 bases and J gave up 2 bases, with 12 bases separating them. The V gene's germline CDR1 is ENHRY and CDR2 SYGVKD. CDR3 nucleotide sequence: TGTGCCATCGGAACGGGGGAGAACTATGGCTACACCTTC. Translated, it gives CAIGTGENYGYTF.